The entry below describes one T cell receptor beta chain. Its antigen is undetermined. Produced via immunoSEQ multiplex PCR; TCRdb's table is partial and in-frame only. Of some 10,000 clones in the sample, 60% to 75% were seen once. This entry comes from a study of T cells in localized non-small cell lung cancer. Study outcomes and limitations: The tumor had only one region sequenced, so heterogeneity remains possible. Those with higher blood T cell density had longer overall survival.

CDR3 length: 16 amino acids. Trimming removed 4 bases from V and 2 bases from J; junction bases left unmatched: 3. In germline, CDR1 is ENHRY, CDR2 SYGVKD. The sequenced sample was peripheral blood, obtained before any cancer treatment. The receptor was derived from a male donor at least 60 years old with stage I lung adenocarcinoma. This chain joins TRBV10-3 and TRBJ2-3, with 13 bases identical to TRBD2. The CDR3 region has the DNA TGTGCCATCAGTGGAACTAGCGGGGGGGCCACAGATACGCAGTATTTT. This codes for CAISGTSGGATDTQYF.